This is a list of T cell receptor beta chains from one sample in a study of blood T cell repertoires in COVID-19. Profiled with immunoSEQ multiplex PCR; TCRdb holds only in-frame clones, not every one. The sample holds 250,000 or so clones, about 88% seen once. The sample consisted of peripheral blood. The source of these receptors is a woman aged 55 to 70 with COVID-19, enrolled during active disease. Both conserved end residues are part of each CDR3. A D gene is named only where the DNA matches it firmly. Rows may omit the clone size; those that give it use once, few, many or a size class.

v_gene: TRBV3-1/TRBV3-2
j_gene: TRBJ2-1
d_gene: .
abundance: .
CDR3nt: TGTGCCAGCAGCCACCAAATGGGGGGTGAGCAGTTCTTC
CDR3aa: CASSHQMGGEQFF

v_gene: TRBV18
j_gene: TRBJ1-1
d_gene: TRBD1
abundance: .
CDR3nt: TGTGCCAGCTCCCAGAAACAGGGGGCGAACACTGAAGCTTTCTTT
CDR3aa: CASSQKQGANTEAFF

v_gene: TRBV6-5
j_gene: TRBJ1-1
d_gene: TRBD1
abundance: .
CDR3nt: TGTGCCAGCAGTTACAAGGGGACAGGGGGCGAAGCTTTCTTT
CDR3aa: CASSYKGTGGEAFF

v_gene: TRBV5-1
j_gene: TRBJ2-7
d_gene: TRBD2
abundance: .
CDR3nt: TGCGCCAGCAGCTTGGTCGGGGGGGTCTCCTACGAGCAGTACTTC
CDR3aa: CASSLVGGVSYEQYF

v_gene: TRBV6-2/TRBV6-3
j_gene: TRBJ1-1
d_gene: TRBD1
abundance: .
CDR3nt: TGTGCCAGCAGACCTGGACAGGGGCTGAACACTGAAGCTTTCTTT
CDR3aa: CASRPGQGLNTEAFF

v_gene: TRBV19
j_gene: TRBJ2-3
d_gene: TRBD2
abundance: .
CDR3nt: TGTGCCAGTAGTATTCGGCCAGCGGGAGCCTCTCACACAGATACGCAGTATTTT
CDR3aa: CASSIRPAGASHTDTQYF

v_gene: TRBV5-1
j_gene: TRBJ2-5
d_gene: .
abundance: few
CDR3nt: TGCGCCAGCAGCTTGGGAGTAGTCCAAGAGACCCAGTACTTC
CDR3aa: CASSLGVVQETQYF

v_gene: TRBV4-2
j_gene: TRBJ2-7
d_gene: TRBD2
abundance: .
CDR3nt: TGTGCCAGCAGCCAGGCACAGGGACTAGCGGAGTACGAGCAGTACTTC
CDR3aa: CASSQAQGLAEYEQYF

v_gene: TRBV15
j_gene: TRBJ2-7
d_gene: .
abundance: .
CDR3nt: TGTGCCACCAGCATCGGGGTCTCCTACGAGCAGTACTTC
CDR3aa: CATSIGVSYEQYF

v_gene: TRBV18
j_gene: TRBJ1-3
d_gene: .
abundance: .
CDR3nt: TGTGCCAGCTCACAATCACCAGCAGGCTCTGGAAACACCATATATTTT
CDR3aa: CASSQSPAGSGNTIYF

v_gene: TRBV18
j_gene: TRBJ2-7
d_gene: TRBD2
abundance: .
CDR3nt: TGTGCCAGCTCACCTACTCGGACTAGCGGGAGTACGAACGAGCAGTACTTC
CDR3aa: CASSPTRTSGSTNEQYF

v_gene: TRBV28
j_gene: TRBJ2-3
d_gene: .
abundance: once
CDR3nt: TGTGCCAGCAGTTTGAGGCCTAGCGAGCTCACAGATACGCAGTATTTT
CDR3aa: CASSLRPSELTDTQYF

v_gene: TRBV27
j_gene: TRBJ2-1
d_gene: TRBD1
abundance: .
CDR3nt: TGTGCCAGCAGGAGGACAGGGGGTTACAATGAGCAGTTCTTC
CDR3aa: CASRRTGGYNEQFF

v_gene: TRBV12-3/TRBV12-4
j_gene: TRBJ1-1
d_gene: .
abundance: .
CDR3nt: TGTGCCAGCACCTCGACGGTCCTAGCTGAAGCTTTCTTT
CDR3aa: CASTSTVLAEAFF

v_gene: TRBV19
j_gene: TRBJ2-7
d_gene: .
abundance: few
CDR3nt: TGTGCCAGTATAGGCGAGGACGAGCAGTACTTC
CDR3aa: CASIGEDEQYF

v_gene: TRBV5-1
j_gene: TRBJ1-1
d_gene: TRBD1
abundance: many
CDR3nt: TGCGCCAGCAGCTTGGGTGGGACAGATAACACTGAAGCTTTCTTT
CDR3aa: CASSLGGTDNTEAFF

v_gene: TRBV28
j_gene: TRBJ1-5
d_gene: .
abundance: .
CDR3nt: TGTGCCAGCAGTTTTGGTGACAGGAGCAATCAGCCCCAGCATTTT
CDR3aa: CASSFGDRSNQPQHF

v_gene: TRBV10-3
j_gene: TRBJ2-3
d_gene: TRBD2
abundance: .
CDR3nt: TGTGCCATCAGTGGAGGAAAAGCGGGGGACTTCACAGATACGCAGTATTTT
CDR3aa: CAISGGKAGDFTDTQYF

v_gene: TRBV7-3
j_gene: TRBJ2-1
d_gene: .
abundance: .
CDR3nt: TGTGCCAGCAGCTTAATCGGGGGGCCGGGGGCCGCTAATGAGCAGTTCTTC
CDR3aa: CASSLIGGPGAANEQFF

v_gene: TRBV5-4
j_gene: TRBJ2-4
d_gene: TRBD2
abundance: .
CDR3nt: TGTGCCAGCAGCAATTCTAGCGGGAGGACCAAAAACATTCAGTACTTC
CDR3aa: CASSNSSGRTKNIQYF

v_gene: TRBV7-8
j_gene: TRBJ1-2
d_gene: TRBD1
abundance: few
CDR3nt: TGTGCCAGTGACCGGGACAGCTCTAACTATGGCTACACCTTC
CDR3aa: CASDRDSSNYGYTF

v_gene: TRBV25-1
j_gene: TRBJ2-4
d_gene: TRBD1
abundance: once
CDR3nt: TGTGCCAGCAGTGCCCCCCCCACAGGGGGCTTAGCCAAAAACATTCAGTACTTC
CDR3aa: CASSAPPTGGLAKNIQYF

v_gene: TRBV7-2
j_gene: TRBJ2-1
d_gene: TRBD2
abundance: .
CDR3nt: TGTGCCAGCAGCGCCGTGATAGCGGGAGGGCCGGAGTTCTTC
CDR3aa: CASSAVIAGGPEFF

v_gene: TRBV9
j_gene: TRBJ2-3
d_gene: TRBD2
abundance: .
CDR3nt: TGTGCCAGCAGCGAAAGCGGGAGGGCCACAGATACGCAGTATTTT
CDR3aa: CASSESGRATDTQYF

v_gene: TRBV3-1/TRBV3-2
j_gene: TRBJ1-3
d_gene: .
abundance: .
CDR3nt: TGTGCCAGCAGCCAAGGAGGGGGAGCTGGAAACACCATATATTTT
CDR3aa: CASSQGGGAGNTIYF

v_gene: TRBV29-1
j_gene: TRBJ2-3
d_gene: TRBD2
abundance: .
CDR3nt: TGCAGCATTTCGACCGGGACTAGCGGCAGCACAGATACGCAGTATTTT
CDR3aa: CSISTGTSGSTDTQYF

v_gene: TRBV9
j_gene: TRBJ1-5
d_gene: .
abundance: .
CDR3nt: TGTGCCAGCAGCGTAGACGGGTATAGCAATCAGCCCCAGCATTTT
CDR3aa: CASSVDGYSNQPQHF

v_gene: TRBV19
j_gene: TRBJ1-1
d_gene: .
abundance: .
CDR3nt: TGTGCCAGTAGTATTCAGGCGACAACAAACGTGGTCTTT
CDR3aa: CASSIQATTNVVF

v_gene: TRBV27
j_gene: TRBJ2-7
d_gene: TRBD1
abundance: .
CDR3nt: TGTGCCAGCAGTTTTAGTTGGGGACAGGGGGGGAAAGAGCAGTACTTC
CDR3aa: CASSFSWGQGGKEQYF